This T cell receptor (beta chain) was observed in a study of cytomegalovirus exposure and HLA in healthy donors. Study observations and caveats: In a later analysis, DRB1 alleles had the most associated TCRs; HLA-C alleles the fewest. V segments that were indistinguishable, TRBV6-2 and TRBV6-3 among them, were omitted from analysis. Specificity of a few CMV-associated chains for CMV antigens was verified in vitro. Most of the TCR beta V segments (in an earlier analysis) were productive either about 90% or about 30% of the time.

Primers included in the PCR were 60 Vbeta and 13 Jbeta primers. Method: immunoSEQ multiplex PCR; TCRdb's copy keeps in-frame clones and lacks some. The data contain some 65,000 clones, approximately 72% of them seen just once; the ten biggest clones take up about 10%. Unmatched junction bases numbered 14, after V lost 5 bases and J lost 7 bases. Germline V gene sequence: CDR1 SQVTM, CDR2 ANQGSEA. The CDR3 spans 14 residues. With regard to this clone: Its cognate antigen is unknown.

This chain joins TRBV29-1 and TRBJ2-7; 7 nucleotides align to TRBD2. This receptor was taken from a woman in her 30s in good health and CMV-seronegative. The specimen sequenced was PBMCs. Here the CDR3 DNA reads TGCAGCGTTATGAACGGCGGGGGAAGGAGTGAGCAGTACTTC. This sequence encodes CSVMNGGGRSEQYF.